The present T cell receptor beta chain was sequenced within a study of T cell responses to AZD1222 COVID-19 vaccine. Study-wide findings and caveats: Donors were chiefly white British, with a greater number of females, and clonal diversity was perhaps underestimated. The study found Spike-specific TCR breadth and depth rose after two AZD1222 doses.

Points on this clone: Its antigen is unidentified.

The assay was immunoSEQ multiplex PCR, and TCRdb's table has in-frame clones only and misses some. Seen here are roughly 100,000 clones, approximately 89% observed once, and the top ten hold around 9.6%. V was shortened by 5 bases and J by 3 bases, with 13 bases between the two germline ends. The germline V gene has CDR1 MDHEN and CDR2 SYDVKM. CDR3 length: 14 amino acids. Sequencing was performed on peripheral blood, taken 28 days after the second AZD1222 dose. The rearrangement joins TRBV28 to TRBJ1-2; no firm D call. The TCR comes from an adult who received the AZD1222 COVID-19 vaccine. DNA of the CDR3: TGTGCCAGCAGTCTCCCGGGGATCGACTATGGCTACACCTTC. The encoded protein is CASSLPGIDYGYTF.